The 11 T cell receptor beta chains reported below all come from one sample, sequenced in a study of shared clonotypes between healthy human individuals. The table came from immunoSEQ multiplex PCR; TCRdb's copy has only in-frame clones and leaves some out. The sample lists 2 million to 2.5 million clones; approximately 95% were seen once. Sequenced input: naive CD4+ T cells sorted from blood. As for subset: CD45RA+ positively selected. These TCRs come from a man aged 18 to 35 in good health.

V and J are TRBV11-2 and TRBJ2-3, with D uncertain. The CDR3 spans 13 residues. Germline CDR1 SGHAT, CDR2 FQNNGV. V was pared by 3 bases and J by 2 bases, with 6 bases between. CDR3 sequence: CASSFRPTDTQYF. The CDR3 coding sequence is TGTGCCAGCAGCTTCAGGCCCACAGATACGCAGTATTTT.

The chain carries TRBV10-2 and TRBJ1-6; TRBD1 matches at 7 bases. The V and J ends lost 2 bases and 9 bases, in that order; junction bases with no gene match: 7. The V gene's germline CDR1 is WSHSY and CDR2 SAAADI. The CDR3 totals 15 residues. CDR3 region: CASSEVAGGISPLHF. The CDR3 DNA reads TGCGCCAGCAGTGAGGTCGCAGGGGGGATTTCACCCCTCCACTTT.

CDR3 in amino acids: CAISESTEAIYGYTF. In DNA form, the CDR3 reads TGTGCCATCAGTGAGTCGACGGAAGCAATTTATGGCTACACCTTC. The V and J genes are TRBV10-3 and TRBJ1-2, with D hard to call. Germline assignment: CDR1 ENHRY and CDR2 SYGVKD. V dropped 0 bases and J dropped 5 bases, with 13 bases sitting between them. The CDR3 sequence is 15 residues long.

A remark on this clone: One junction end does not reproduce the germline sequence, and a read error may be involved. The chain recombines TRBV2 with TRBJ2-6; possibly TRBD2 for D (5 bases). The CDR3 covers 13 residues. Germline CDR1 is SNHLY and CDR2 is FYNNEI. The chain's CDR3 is CASSELGSSLGLF. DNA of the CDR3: TGTGCCAGCAGTGAATTGGGGAGCTCCCTAGGTCTTTTC.

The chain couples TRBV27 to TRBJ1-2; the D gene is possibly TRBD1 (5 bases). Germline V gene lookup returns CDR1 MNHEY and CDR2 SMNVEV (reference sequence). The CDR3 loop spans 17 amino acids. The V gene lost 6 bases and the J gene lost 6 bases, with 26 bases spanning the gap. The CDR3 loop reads CASSFGRGGGRFHGYTF. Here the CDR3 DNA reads TGTGCCAGCAGCTTCGGACGTGGCGGGGGTCGCTTTCATGGCTACACCTTC.

The CDR3 here is CAWTWALNTEAFF. The CDR3 DNA reads as TGTGCCTGGACATGGGCCCTGAACACTGAAGCTTTCTTT. The chain couples TRBV30 to TRBJ1-1; D unresolved. The CDR3 extends over 13 amino acids. Germline V gene lookup returns CDR1 GTSNPN and CDR2 SVGIG (reference sequence). Between the trimmed V and J ends, which lost 4 bases and 0 bases, there was a span of 9 bases.

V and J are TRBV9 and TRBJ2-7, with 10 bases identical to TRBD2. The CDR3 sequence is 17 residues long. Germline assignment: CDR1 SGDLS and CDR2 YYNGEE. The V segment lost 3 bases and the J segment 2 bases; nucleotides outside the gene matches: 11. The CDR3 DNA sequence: TGTGCCAGCAGCGCTCACCCTTCTAGCGGGGGACCCTACGAGCAGTACTTC. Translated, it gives CASSAHPSSGGPYEQYF.

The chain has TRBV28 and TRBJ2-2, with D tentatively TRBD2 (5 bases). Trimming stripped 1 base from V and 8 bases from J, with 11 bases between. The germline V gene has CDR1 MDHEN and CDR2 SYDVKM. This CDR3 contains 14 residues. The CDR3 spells CASSLSGLGGELFF. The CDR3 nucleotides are TGTGCCAGCAGTTTATCAGGACTCGGGGGGGAGCTGTTTTTT.

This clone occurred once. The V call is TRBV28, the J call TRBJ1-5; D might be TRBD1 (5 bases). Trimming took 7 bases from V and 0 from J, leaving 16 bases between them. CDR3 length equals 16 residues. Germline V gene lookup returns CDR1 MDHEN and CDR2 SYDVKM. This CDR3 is CASIRGGVYSNQPQHF. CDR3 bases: TGTGCCAGCATAAGGGGAGGGGTGTATAGCAATCAGCCCCAGCATTTT.

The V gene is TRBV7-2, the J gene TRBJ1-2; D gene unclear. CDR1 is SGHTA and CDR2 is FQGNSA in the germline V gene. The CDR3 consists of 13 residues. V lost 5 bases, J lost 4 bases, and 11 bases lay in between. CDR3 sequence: CASSAMGIYGYTF. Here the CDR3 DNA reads TGTGCCAGCAGCGCCATGGGGATCTATGGCTACACCTTC.

As DNA, the CDR3 is TGTGCCAGCAGTGATCTGGGGTTCGGAACTGAAGCTTTCTTT. Translated, it gives CASSDLGFGTEAFF. J is TRBJ1-1 and V is TRBV2; no reliable D call. Trimming removed 3 bases from V and 5 bases from J, with 13 bases in between. This CDR3 has 14 amino acids. CDR1 and CDR2 from the germline V gene are SNHLY and FYNNEI.